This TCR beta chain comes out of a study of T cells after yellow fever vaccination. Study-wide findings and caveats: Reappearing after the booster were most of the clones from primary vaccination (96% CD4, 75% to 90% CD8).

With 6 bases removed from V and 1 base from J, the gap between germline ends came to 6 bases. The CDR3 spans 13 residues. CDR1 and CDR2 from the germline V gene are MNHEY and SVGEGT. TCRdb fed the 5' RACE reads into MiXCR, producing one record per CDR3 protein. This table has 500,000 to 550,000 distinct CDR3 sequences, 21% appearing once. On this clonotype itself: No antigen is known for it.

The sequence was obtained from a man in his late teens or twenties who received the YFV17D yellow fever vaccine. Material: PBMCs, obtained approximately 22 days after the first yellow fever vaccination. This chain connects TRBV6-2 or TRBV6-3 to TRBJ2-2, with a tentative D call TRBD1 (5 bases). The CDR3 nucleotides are TGTGCCAGCAGACAGGTGAACACCGGGGAGCTGTTTTTT. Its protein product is CASRQVNTGELFF.